This T cell receptor (beta chain) was sequenced during a study of T cell responses to AZD1222 COVID-19 vaccine. Notes on the study in general: The donor group comprised mostly white British people and more females; the analysis possibly underestimated clonal diversity. Across spike, vaccine-associated CD4 TCRs were found, dominant at 160-218 and 743-854. Spike-specific TCR breadth and depth both grew after two AZD1222 doses. Repertoire sampling happened only post peak T cell response.

Repertoires were generated with immunoSEQ multiplex PCR, while TCRdb's copy carries only in-frame clones and drops some. Among 130,000 or so clones, over 75% were seen once, and the ten largest hold 4% to 4.5%. CDR1 and CDR2 from the germline V gene are SGHRS and YFSETQ. There are 17 residues in the CDR3. The V segment lost 4 bases and the J segment 6 bases; nucleotides outside the gene matches: 9. In regard to this clone: Its antigen is unidentified.

This clonotype was sampled from an adult who received the MenACWY meningococcal vaccine as a control. The starting material was peripheral blood, obtained 28 days after the second dose of the MenACWY control vaccine. This sequence joins TRBV5-1 and TRBJ2-2; TRBD2 matches at 13 bases. The CDR3 nucleotides read TGCGCCAGCAGCCCCGGGACTAGCGGGGTTATAGCCGGGGAGCTGTTTTTT. Protein product: CASSPGTSGVIAGELFF.